A selection of T cell receptor beta chains follows, all from one sample in a study of beta chain features in type 1 diabetes. Some clones are missing from TCRdb's copy, which holds only in-frame ones; the method was immunoSEQ multiplex PCR. The table includes 300,000 to 350,000 clones, around 20% detected once. The specimen was naive CD4+ T cells from blood. These receptors originate from a woman aged 18-29 years in good health. The CDR3 runs from the conserved cysteine through the conserved F or W. A D gene is named only where the DNA matches it firmly. Only part of the rows carry a size: once, few, many, or a class if the clone is expanded.

J gene | V gene | D gene | clone size | CDR3 DNA | CDR3 protein
TRBJ2-7 | TRBV4-2 | TRBD1 | NA | TGTGCCAGCAGCCAAGGATCAGTAAGAGGGGGCCTTTCCTACGAGCAGTACTTC | CASSQGSVRGGLSYEQYF
TRBJ2-7 | TRBV4-3 | TRBD2 | NA | TGCGCCAGCAGCCAAGAATTGACTAGCCGTAGCGAGCAGTACTTC | CASSQELTSRSEQYF
TRBJ2-1 | TRBV9 | TRBD1 | few | TGTGCCAGCAGCGGGTACAGGGGTTTCGGCAATGAGCAGTTCTTC | CASSGYRGFGNEQFF
TRBJ1-1 | TRBV25-1 | NA | few | TGTGCCAGCGAGCGGCGGTCTGAAGCTTTCTTT | CASERRSEAFF
TRBJ2-6 | TRBV6-5 | NA | NA | TGTGCCAGCAGTTACGACAGAGCTGGGGCCAACGTCCTGACTTTC | CASSYDRAGANVLTF
TRBJ2-5 | TRBV4-2 | TRBD2 | NA | TGTGCCAGCAGCGAACTAGCGGGAGGGGAGGAGGGAGAGACCCAGTACTTC | CASSELAGGEEGETQYF
TRBJ1-4 | TRBV5-1 | TRBD1 | NA | TGCGCCAGCAGCTTGGATGGACAGGGAAACGAAAAACTGTTTTTT | CASSLDGQGNEKLFF
TRBJ2-1 | TRBV5-5 | TRBD2 | NA | TGTGCCAGCAGCTTACGGCCCGGGGGGAATGAGCAGTTCTTC | CASSLRPGGNEQFF
TRBJ2-5 | TRBV5-1 | TRBD1 | NA | TGCGCCAGCAGCCCGGGGACAGGACAAGAGACCCAGTACTTC | CASSPGTGQETQYF
TRBJ2-6 | TRBV10-3 | TRBD1 | NA | TGTGCCATCAGTCCACAGGGGGCTGGGGCCAACGTCCTGACTTTC | CAISPQGAGANVLTF
TRBJ1-6 | TRBV9 | NA | few | TGTGCCAGCAGCGTCGTCAGCGGGAATTCACCCCTCCACTTT | CASSVVSGNSPLHF
TRBJ2-2 | TRBV7-2 | NA | NA | TGTGCCAGCCAAACTATCACCGGGGAGCTGTTTTTT | CASQTITGELFF
TRBJ1-5 | TRBV18 | NA | NA | TGTGCCAGCTCACCGGCTGTTAGCAATCAGCCCCAGCATTTT | CASSPAVSNQPQHF
TRBJ1-5 | TRBV30 | TRBD1 | few | TGTGCCTGGAGTGCGGCCCGGACAGGGAATTATCAGCCCCAGCATTTT | CAWSAARTGNYQPQHF
TRBJ1-1 | TRBV7-9 | NA | few | TGTGCCAGCAGCCCTGGGGCGGGAAACACTGAAGCTTTCTTT | CASSPGAGNTEAFF
TRBJ1-1 | TRBV11-2 | NA | few | TGTGCCAGCGAACGGCGGGCACCTGAAGCTTTCTTT | CASERRAPEAFF
TRBJ1-2 | TRBV29-1 | NA | few | TGCAGCGTAGACTCGATGGGCAGGGCTAACTATGGCTACACCTTC | CSVDSMGRANYGYTF
TRBJ1-1 | TRBV30 | NA | few | TGTGCCTGGAGTAAGGAGGGCACTGAAGCTTTCTTT | CAWSKEGTEAFF
TRBJ1-6 | TRBV12-5 | TRBD1 | few | TGTGCTAGTGGTTTGGGGTCCGGACAGGGATATTCACCCCTCCACTTT | CASGLGSGQGYSPLHF
TRBJ2-3 | TRBV19 | TRBD1 | NA | TGTGCCAGTACCAGGGGGCGTGCAGATACGCAGTATTTT | CASTRGRADTQYF
TRBJ1-5 | TRBV4-3 | NA | NA | TGCGCCAGCAGCCTCCGTGCGGGGGTGGGTCAGCCCCAGCATTTT | CASSLRAGVGQPQHF
TRBJ2-7 | TRBV13 | TRBD1 | NA | TGTGCCAGCAGCTTCCGCGCATCCCGGGACAGGCTGTACGAGCAGTACTTC | CASSFRASRDRLYEQYF
TRBJ2-3 | TRBV21-1 | NA | few | TGTGCCAGCAGCAAAAACACCGGCACAGATACGCAGTATTTT | CASSKNTGTDTQYF
TRBJ2-3 | TRBV30 | TRBD2 | NA | TGTGCCTGGACCGGGGGGAGCACAGATACGCAGTATTTT | CAWTGGSTDTQYF
TRBJ2-7 | TRBV5-1 | NA | NA | TGCGCCAGCAGCTCCAGCCTAACCGGGGCCTACGAGCAGTACTTC | CASSSSLTGAYEQYF
TRBJ1-1 | TRBV19 | TRBD1 | NA | TGTGCCAGTAGTACCTACAGGGGGAGGAACACTGAAGCTTTCTTT | CASSTYRGRNTEAFF
TRBJ1-1 | TRBV20-1 | NA | few | TGCAGGGCAGGGCGGAACACTGAAGCTTTCTTT | CRAGRNTEAFF
TRBJ1-2 | TRBV7-2 | TRBD1 | NA | TGTGCCAGCAGCCCGGGCTCGACAGGGGGCTCGGGTGGCTACACCTTC | CASSPGSTGGSGGYTF
TRBJ2-3 | TRBV5-4 | NA | NA | TGTGCCAGCAGCCCCGGGGCAGATACGCAGTATTTT | CASSPGADTQYF
TRBJ2-4 | TRBV4-1 | NA | NA | TGCGCCAGCAGCCAAGATCGACAGAACATTCAGTACTTC | CASSQDRQNIQYF
TRBJ1-2 | TRBV21-1 | NA | NA | TGTGCCAGCAGCAATAGGGGTGGCCAGCCCTATGGCTACACCTTC | CASSNRGGQPYGYTF
TRBJ2-5 | TRBV10-3 | NA | NA | TGTGCCATCAGTGAGACAGTCCAAGAGACCCAGTACTTC | CAISETVQETQYF
TRBJ2-1 | TRBV7-9 | NA | NA | TGTGCCAGCTCCCGGGCGGACTACGAGCAGTTCTTC | CASSRADYEQFF
TRBJ2-5 | TRBV19 | TRBD2 | NA | TGTGCCAGTAGTAGCGGGGGGTCCATAGAGACCCAGTACTTC | CASSSGGSIETQYF
TRBJ2-5 | TRBV2 | TRBD2 | few | TGTGCCAGCACACCGGGACTAGCGGCAGAGACCCAGTACTTC | CASTPGLAAETQYF
TRBJ1-2 | TRBV13 | TRBD1 | few | TGTGCCAGCAGCTTAGGCCGGGGGACAGGGGATGGACATGGCTACACCTTC | CASSLGRGTGDGHGYTF
TRBJ2-6 | TRBV7-9 | NA | few | TGTGCCCCGAGGCCTGGGGCCAACGTCCTGACTTTC | CAPRPGANVLTF
TRBJ2-1 | TRBV19 | NA | NA | TGTGCCAGTAGTATAGGGCTCCCCGCCGGGAATGAGCAGTTCTTC | CASSIGLPAGNEQFF
TRBJ2-6 | TRBV11-2 | NA | NA | TGTGCCAGCAGCTCACGCAGCCCCTGGGCGAACGGGGCCAACGTCCTGACTTTC | CASSSRSPWANGANVLTF
TRBJ2-3 | TRBV7-2 | NA | few | TGTGCCAGCAGCTCGTACAGGGCCCACACAGATACGCAGTATTTT | CASSSYRAHTDTQYF
TRBJ1-4 | TRBV19 | NA | NA | TGTGCCAGTAGGGGGGGAGCAACTAATGAAAAACTGTTTTTT | CASRGGATNEKLFF
TRBJ2-7 | TRBV6-1 | NA | few | TGTGCCAGCAGTTTAACAGGGAACTCCTACGAGCAGTACTTC | CASSLTGNSYEQYF
TRBJ2-7 | TRBV7-2 | TRBD2 | few | TGTGCCAGCAGCTTAACAATCCGGACTAGCGGGAGGGCTGTGCAGTACTTC | CASSLTIRTSGRAVQYF